The clone carrying this T cell receptor beta chain qualifies as medium-sized. Its specificity is unknown. Study outcomes and limitations: In terms of TCR gene usage, tumor memory CD4+ T cells clustered together with blood and lymph node memory CD4+ cells, as well as with lymph node naive CD4+ cells. Greatest tumor Treg TCR overlap was with tumor naive CD4+ cells.

The CDR3 is made up of 15 amino acids. Germline assignment: CDR1 DFQATT and CDR2 SNEGSKA (reference sequence). The V and J ends lost 6 bases and 0 bases respectively, with 14 bases between them. After constant-region reverse-primer amplification, full-length variable regions underwent semi-nested PCR with Nested Universal Primer A. Each CDR3 protein is one row after TCRdb ran MiXCR on the 5' RACE reads. The top ten clones hold around 3.2% of a sample with several thousand distinct CDR3 sequences, about a sixth of them seen once. This sequence was found in a female donor with breast cancer. The sequencing input was memory CD4+ T cells sorted from blood. Subset reported: memory CD4+ T cells, CD4+CD45RO+CD25-. The gene calls are TRBV20-1 and TRBJ2-2; unclear D gene. CDR3 DNA sequence: TGCAGTGCAGAGGACCGCCGGTCGAACACCGGGGAGCTGTTTTTT. Amino acids: CSAEDRRSNTGELFF.